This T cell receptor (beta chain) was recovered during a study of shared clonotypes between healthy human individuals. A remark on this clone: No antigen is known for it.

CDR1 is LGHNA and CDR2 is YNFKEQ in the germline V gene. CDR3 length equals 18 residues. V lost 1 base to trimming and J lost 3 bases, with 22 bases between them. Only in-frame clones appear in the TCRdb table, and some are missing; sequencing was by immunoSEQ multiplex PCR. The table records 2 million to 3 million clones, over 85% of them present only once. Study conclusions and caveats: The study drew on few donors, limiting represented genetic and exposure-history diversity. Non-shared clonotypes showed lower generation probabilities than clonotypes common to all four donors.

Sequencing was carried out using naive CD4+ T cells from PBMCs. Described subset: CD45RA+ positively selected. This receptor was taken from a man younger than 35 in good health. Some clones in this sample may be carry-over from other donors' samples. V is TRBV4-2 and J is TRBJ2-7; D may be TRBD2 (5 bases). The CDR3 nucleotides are TGTGCCAGCAGCCAAGGTATCCTCGGACGGACTGCGGGCTACGAGCAGTACTTC. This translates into CASSQGILGRTAGYEQYF.